This passage covers 14 T cell receptor beta chains from one sample sequenced in a study of blood T cell repertoires in COVID-19. Data came from immunoSEQ multiplex PCR; TCRdb stores just in-frame clones and leaves some out. Seen here are approximately 35,000 clones, more than 90% observed once, and the top ten hold roughly 13%. The material sequenced was peripheral blood. The receptors shown here come from a human donor in a cohort sampled during active COVID-19.

The chain uses TRBV28 and TRBJ2-1; TRBD2 matches 12 bases. The V gene's germline CDR1 is MDHEN and CDR2 SYDVKM. With 8 bases clipped from V and 7 bases from J, the junction kept 9 bases outside the gene matches. The CDR3 length is 15 residues. In DNA form, the CDR3 reads TGTGCCAGCCTGGGGCTAGCGGGAGGGGGGAATGAGCAGTTCTTC. Translation: CASLGLAGGGNEQFF.

J is TRBJ1-3 and V is TRBV6-5; D not resolved. V was pared by 6 bases and J by 1 base, with 10 bases between. The CDR3 runs to 14 residues. The germline CDR1 and CDR2 sequences are MNHEY and SVGAGI. CDR3 sequence reads: CASRASRSGNTIYF. CDR3 DNA sequence: TGTGCCAGCAGAGCCTCCCGATCTGGAAACACCATATATTTT.

This clone has just one count. The chain couples TRBV9 to TRBJ1-6, with 8 bases aligning to TRBD1. The CDR3 is made up of 14 amino acids. Germline V gene sequence: CDR1 SGDLS, CDR2 YYNGEE. V trimming: 3 bases; J trimming: 8 bases; junction bases outside the gene matches: 4. The CDR3 DNA is TGTGCCAGCAGCGCGACAGGGGAAGATTCACCCCTCCACTTT. Translating it yields CASSATGEDSPLHF.

The chain employs TRBV7-9 and TRBJ2-7; the D gene is possibly TRBD2 (6 bases). Per germline, CDR1 SEHNR and CDR2 FQNEAQ (reference sequence). The CDR3 contains 16 residues. Trimming cost V 4 bases and J 4 bases, with 20 bases left between them. CDR3 protein: CASSSTITWGVYEQYF. The CDR3 DNA reads as TGTGCCAGCAGCTCCACAATCACCTGGGGGGTATACGAGCAGTACTTC.

The chain is built from TRBV28 and TRBJ2-7; 8 bases are a match to TRBD1. Germline V lookup: CDR1 MDHEN, CDR2 SYDVKM. The CDR3 length is 18 residues. V dropped 4 bases and J dropped 2; count of bases not matched to a gene: 16. The CDR3 nucleotides are TGTGCCAGCAGTTCCAGTGCCTTAAACCAGGGGGCCCCCTACGAGCAGTACTTC. It codes for CASSSSALNQGAPYEQYF.

The chain couples TRBV4-1 to TRBJ2-4; 8 nucleotides agree with TRBD1. CDR1 MGHRA and CDR2 YSYEKL come from the germline V gene. CDR3 length: 15 amino acids. V was pared by 2 bases and J by 8 bases, with 8 bases of the junction left unmatched. The DNA of the CDR3 is TGCGCCAGCAGCCAAAGGACAGGGAGTATAGACATTCAGTACTTC. It is translated as CASSQRTGSIDIQYF.

V gene TRBV28 combines with J gene TRBJ2-5; TRBD1 matches at 12 bases. V shed 4 bases, J shed 7 bases, and the junction held 7 bases outside the gene matches. The V gene's germline CDR1 is MDHEN and CDR2 SYDVKM. The CDR3 has 15 residues. CDR3 coding DNA: TGTGCCAGCAGTTCCCCCGGGACAGGGGGCCGGACCCAGTACTTC. Protein: CASSSPGTGGRTQYF. Based on the CDR3 plus reference TRBV28 and TRBJ2-5, the full variable domain is DVKVTQSSRYLVKRTGEKVFLECVQDMDHENMFWYRQDPGLGLRLIYFSYDVKMKEKGDIPEGYSVSREKKERFSLILESASTNQTSMYLCASSSPGTGGRTQYFGPGTRLLVL.

This chain links TRBV19 with TRBJ1-4; 10 nucleotides align to TRBD1. Germline CDR1 reads LNHDA; CDR2 reads SQIVND (reference sequence). The CDR3 extends over 14 amino acids. V was clipped by 3 bases and J by 6 bases; unmatched bases: 1. The CDR3 here is CASSMGQGYEKLFF. Written as DNA, the CDR3 is TGTGCCAGTAGTATGGGACAGGGGTATGAAAAACTGTTTTTT.

This clone was detected only a few times. The rearrangement links TRBV6-4 to TRBJ2-1, with 8 bases aligning to TRBD2. Germline values: CDR1 MRHNA, CDR2 SNTAGT. With V trimmed by 0 bases and J by 8 bases, 3 bases remained unmatched. The CDR3 totals 14 residues. CDR3 DNA: TGTGCCAGCAGTGACTCCGGACTAGCCCATGAGCAGTTCTTC. Amino acid sequence: CASSDSGLAHEQFF.

The chain uses TRBV28 and TRBJ2-1; 7 positions agree with TRBD2. The CDR3 is made up of 16 amino acids. CDR1 and CDR2 (germline): MDHEN, SYDVKM. J was trimmed by 7 bases and V by 6 bases; bases with no gene match: 15. Here the CDR3 reads CASSPRTGGRLNEQFF. The DNA of the CDR3 is TGTGCCAGCAGCCCCCGGACGGGCGGGAGATTGAATGAGCAGTTCTTC. Using reference TRBV28 and TRBJ2-1 for the parts outside the CDR3, the full variable domain is DVKVTQSSRYLVKRTGEKVFLECVQDMDHENMFWYRQDPGLGLRLIYFSYDVKMKEKGDIPEGYSVSREKKERFSLILESASTNQTSMYLCASSPRTGGRLNEQFFGPGTRLTVL.

V is TRBV5-1 and J is TRBJ2-5; D ambiguous. CDR1 and CDR2 from the germline V gene are SGHRS and YFSETQ. The V end was cut by 0 bases, the J end by 2 bases, with 8 bases between. The CDR3 consists of 14 residues. The CDR3: CASSLGAVQETQYF. In nucleotides, the CDR3 is TGCGCCAGCAGCTTGGGGGCAGTACAAGAGACCCAGTACTTC.

The chain is built from TRBV16 and TRBJ1-3; the D gene is possibly TRBD1 (6 bases). Trimming shortened V by 2 bases and J by 1 base, and 15 bases separated the two germline ends. This CDR3 comprises 17 residues. Germline-derived CDR1 and CDR2 are KGHSY and FQNENV. DNA for the CDR3: TGTGCCAGCAGCCAAACTTACGACAGGAAATCTGGAAACACCATATATTTT. Translating gives CASSQTYDRKSGNTIYF.

This clone appeared a single time. The V gene is TRBV30, the J gene TRBJ1-2; unclear D gene. CDR3 size: 13 residues. With 3 bases removed from V and 2 bases from J, the gap between germline ends came to 10 bases. Germline CDR1 and CDR2: GTSNPN and SVGIG (reference sequence). The CDR3 nucleotides are TGTGCCTGGAGACGTGACACCAACTATGGCTACACCTTC. Encoded protein: CAWRRDTNYGYTF.

In this sample, this clone turned up a few times. CDR3 amino acids: CASRTGVLYGYTF. The CDR3 DNA reads TGTGCCAGCAGGACAGGGGTCCTCTATGGCTACACCTTC. J is TRBJ1-2 and V is TRBV28; TRBD1 matches at 8 bases. The V gene end was trimmed by 6 bases and the J gene end by 4 bases; junction bases not matched to a gene: 4. The CDR3 covers 13 residues. Germline-derived CDR1 and CDR2 are MDHEN and SYDVKM.